This record concerns one T cell receptor beta chain sequence. Its matching antigen is unknown. At study entry, adolescents had tuberculin skin tests and IGRA screening. Unsorted cryopreserved PBMC were sequenced, averaging around 100,000 T cells per clinical donor. These data come from a study of T cells in tuberculosis. General study results and limits: Smaller alpha distances in active tuberculosis partly reflected shorter CDR3-alpha lengths. Using the GMM-specific repertoire gave more than 85% accuracy versus roughly 70% with motifs.

V gave up 3 bases and J gave up 2 bases, with 12 bases separating them. CDR1 and CDR2 (germline): SGHTA, FQGTGA. The CDR3 extends over 15 amino acids. Assay used: immunoSEQ multiplex PCR; TCRdb lists only in-frame clones, some missing. The sample includes 35,000 to 40,000 clones, approximately 94% seen only once; the top ten take 9% to 14%. The sample taken for sequencing was PBMCs. The source of this sequence is a donor aged 5-35 years with latent tuberculosis or without tuberculosis infection. Some clones in this sample may be carry-over from other donors' samples. The chain has TRBV7-3 and TRBJ2-3; no definite D call. The CDR3 region is CASSFVAAPTDTQYF. The CDR3, as DNA: TGTGCCAGCAGCTTCGTAGCAGCCCCCACAGATACGCAGTATTTT.